The 26 T cell receptor beta chains below were found in one sample sequenced in a study of blood T cell repertoires in COVID-19. Libraries were prepared by immunoSEQ multiplex PCR; TCRdb keeps only in-frame clonotypes and omits some of them. The table records tens of thousands of clones, 85% to 90% of them present only once. Sequenced: peripheral blood. These receptors were obtained from a man aged 80 or over in a cohort sampled during active COVID-19.

The chain carries TRBV19 and TRBJ2-2; no definite D call. Trimming shortened V by 3 bases and J by 1 base, and 9 bases separated the two germline ends. The germline CDR1 and CDR2 sequences are LNHDA and SQIVND (reference sequence). This CDR3 comprises 15 residues. The CDR3 sequence: CASSIRRQNTGELFF. CDR3 bases: TGTGCCAGTAGTATTAGGCGGCAGAACACCGGGGAGCTGTTTTTT.

This chain uses TRBV5-4 with TRBJ2-7, with 7 nucleotides matching TRBD1. The CDR3 runs 16 residues. J gave up 3 bases and V 0 bases, and 9 bases lay outside the gene matches. CDR1 SGHNT and CDR2 YYREEE come from the germline V gene (reference sequence). For the CDR3, the DNA is TGTGCCAGCAGCTTGGCCGGGACAGCAGCCTACTACGAGCAGTACTTC. This encodes CASSLAGTAAYYEQYF.

The chain uses TRBV19 and TRBJ1-2, with TRBD1 identical over 7 bases. The CDR3 spans 15 residues. Trimming removed 6 bases from V and 4 bases from J; junction bases left unmatched: 11. Per germline, CDR1 LNHDA and CDR2 SQIVND (reference sequence). CDR3 DNA: TGTGCCAGTAGGCCCGATGGACAGGAGTTCTATGGCTACACCTTC. It codes for CASRPDGQEFYGYTF.

This chain connects TRBV6-2 or TRBV6-3 to TRBJ1-2; weak D call: TRBD1 (5 bases). This CDR3 is 13 amino acids long. V was clipped by 5 bases and J by 2 bases, with 9 bases between them. Per germline, CDR1 MNHEY and CDR2 SVGEGT. This chain's CDR3 is CASSARVNYGYTF. In DNA, the CDR3 is TGTGCCAGCAGTGCCAGGGTAAACTATGGCTACACCTTC.

This clone came up once. This CDR3 reads CATSVLGQGSSTDTQYF. The CDR3 DNA reads as TGTGCCACCAGTGTATTGGGACAAGGCTCTAGCACAGATACGCAGTATTTT. The J gene is TRBJ2-3, the V gene TRBV24-1, with D possibly TRBD1 on 6 matching bases. CDR1 and CDR2 (germline): KGHDR, SFDVKD. The ends were cut back, 5 bases at V and 0 bases at J, with 17 bases in the middle. The CDR3 sequence is 17 residues long.

The chain combines TRBV19 with TRBJ1-5, with D possibly matching TRBD1 (6 bases). Between the trimmed V and J ends, which lost 4 bases and 2 bases, there was a span of 15 bases. CDR1 and CDR2 from the germline V gene are LNHDA and SQIVND (reference sequence). The CDR3 has 16 amino acids. As DNA, the CDR3 is TGTGCCAGTAGTAAATTCCAGGGGCGTGGCAATCAGCCCCAGCATTTT. Translated: CASSKFQGRGNQPQHF.

The V call is TRBV18, the J call TRBJ1-1, with D unclear. The V end was cut by 6 bases, the J end by 6 bases, with 11 bases between. The CDR3 loop spans 12 amino acids. The V gene's germline CDR1 is KGHSH and CDR2 LQKENI. This CDR3 reads CASSPRRAEAFF. CDR3 sequence (DNA): TGTGCCAGCTCCCCTCGGCGGGCTGAAGCTTTCTTT.

The gene calls are TRBV6-4 and TRBJ1-2, with 11 bases aligning to TRBD1. With 2 bases clipped from V and 5 bases from J, the junction kept 10 bases outside the gene matches. Germline V gene data show CDR1 as MRHNA and CDR2 as SNTAGT. There are 17 residues in the CDR3. The CDR3 region has the DNA TGTGCCAGCAGTGACCTTTTTGGACAGGGGGCGAGATATGGCTACACCTTC. As protein: CASSDLFGQGARYGYTF.

The J gene is TRBJ1-2, the V gene TRBV5-8; TRBD1 might be the D (6 bases). The germline V and J ends were trimmed by 2 bases and 14 bases, with 13 bases remaining between them. Germline V gives CDR1 SGHTS, CDR2 YDEGEE. This CDR3 region has 11 residues. CDR3 region: CASSFYRVGTF. CDR3 coding DNA: TGTGCCAGCAGCTTCTACAGGGTAGGGACCTTC.

This chain joins TRBV11-2 and TRBJ2-3, with 7 bases that match TRBD1. Germline CDR1 and CDR2: SGHAT and FQNNGV. The CDR3 runs to 17 residues. V trimming: 4 bases; J trimming: 3 bases; junction bases outside the gene matches: 13. The CDR3 DNA follows: TGTGCCAGCAGCTCCCTCGAGGGTGGACAGGAGACAGATACGCAGTATTTT. Translating it yields CASSSLEGGQETDTQYF.

The rearrangement uses TRBV6-6 and TRBJ2-1, with 12 bases identical to TRBD2. CDR1 and CDR2 (germline): MNHNY, SVGAGI (reference sequence). The ends lost 7 bases at V and 7 bases at J; junction bases unmatched: 8. The CDR3 runs to 15 residues. CDR3 nucleotides: TGTGCCAGCACTTCTAGCGGGGGGGCTCGGAATGAGCAGTTCTTC. It translates to CASTSSGGARNEQFF.

In this sample, this clone turned up once. V is TRBV29-1 and J is TRBJ2-7, with TRBD1 matching over 8 bases. V was pared by 7 bases and J by 2 bases, with 7 bases of the junction left unmatched. Germline V CDR1 and CDR2: SQVTM, ANQGSEA. This CDR3 has 13 amino acids. The CDR3 DNA reads as TGCAGCGCCGGACAGGGATTACCCTACGAGCAGTACTTC. This gives the protein CSAGQGLPYEQYF.

The V gene is TRBV5-1, the J gene TRBJ2-2; tentative D call: TRBD2 (5 bases). The CDR3 sequence is 14 residues long. V gave up 2 bases and J gave up 6 bases, with 11 bases separating them. In germline, CDR1 is SGHRS, CDR2 YFSETQ. The CDR3 region has the DNA TGCGCCAGCAGCTTCTCTAGCTCGGCCGGGGAGCTGTTTTTT. Residues: CASSFSSSAGELFF.

CDR3 loop: CASSQDRSSYNEQFF. The CDR3 nucleotides read TGCGCCAGCAGCCAAGATCGTAGCTCCTACAATGAGCAGTTCTTC. The gene calls are TRBV4-3 and TRBJ2-1; D unclear. The CDR3 contains 15 residues. Trimming left V 0 bases short and J 0 bases short, with 6 bases between. In germline, CDR1 is LGHNA, CDR2 YSLEER.

J is TRBJ1-5 and V is TRBV12-3 or TRBV12-4; D gene unclear. Between the trimmed V and J ends, which lost 2 bases and 5 bases, there was a span of 4 bases. The CDR3 loop spans 12 amino acids. DNA of the CDR3: TGTGCCAGCAGTTTATTCTATCAGCCCCAGCATTTT. This gives the protein CASSLFYQPQHF.

The chain joins TRBV6-1 to TRBJ2-7, with D perhaps matching TRBD2 (5 bases). V dropped 3 bases and J dropped 6 bases, with 18 bases sitting between them. Looked up from germline, CDR1 is MNHNS and CDR2 is SASEGT. The CDR3 totals 15 residues. The CDR3, as DNA: TGTGCCAGCAGTGACCGGGGAACGGGGATTGGCGAGCAGTACGTC. This sequence encodes CASSDRGTGIGEQYV.

The chain recombines TRBV5-8 with TRBJ1-1, with 7 bases aligning to TRBD1. J gave up 1 base and V 0 bases, and 6 bases lay outside the gene matches. This CDR3 comprises 16 residues. Germline V gene sequence: CDR1 SGHTS, CDR2 YDEGEE. CDR3 residues: CASSLGGGKGNTEAFF. The CDR3 bases are TGTGCCAGCAGCTTGGGAGGGGGCAAGGGGAACACTGAAGCTTTCTTT. The variable domain in full, completed from reference TRBV5-8 and TRBJ1-1, reads EAGVTQSPTHLIKTRGQQATLRCSPISGHTSVYWYQQALGLGLQFLLWYDEGEERNRGNFPPRFSGRQFPNYSSELNVNALELEDSALYLCASSLGGGKGNTEAFFGQGTRLTVV.

This chain joins TRBV2 and TRBJ2-3; D possibly corresponds to TRBD1 (6 bases). V lost 6 bases and J 0 bases, leaving 10 bases between the germline ends. Germline-derived CDR1 and CDR2 are SNHLY and FYNNEI. The CDR3 has 14 residues. In DNA, the CDR3 is TGTGCCAGCAGAGCTGACAGGAGCACAGATACGCAGTATTTT. Translation: CASRADRSTDTQYF.

This chain links TRBV4-3 with TRBJ2-7; the match to TRBD1 covers 8 bases. Germline V gene sequence: CDR1 LGHNA, CDR2 YSLEER. The CDR3 has 15 residues. The V and J ends lost 1 base and 2 bases, in that order; junction bases with no gene match: 4. CDR3 nucleotide sequence: TGCGCCAGCAGCCAAGGACAGGGGTTTACCTACGAGCAGTACTTC. This gives the protein CASSQGQGFTYEQYF.

This chain joins TRBV5-1 and TRBJ2-2; D is unresolved. CDR1 and CDR2 (germline): SGHRS, YFSETQ. This CDR3 is built from 15 residues. Deletions cut 0 bases from V and 0 bases from J, with 6 bases between. In DNA, the CDR3 is TGCGCCAGCAGCTTGGACAGTTCGAACACCGGGGAGCTGTTTTTT. It translates to CASSLDSSNTGELFF.

J is TRBJ1-1 and V is TRBV27, with a tentative D call TRBD1 (5 bases). This CDR3 spans 14 amino acids. V was pared by 6 bases and J by 4 bases, with 15 bases between. Germline V CDR1 and CDR2: MNHEY, SMNVEV (reference sequence). CDR3 coding DNA: TGTGCCAGCAGGACAACAAGGGGTGGCACTGAAGCTTTCTTT. This gives the protein CASRTTRGGTEAFF.

V is TRBV5-3 and J is TRBJ1-1; maybe TRBD1 (6 bases). TRBV5-3 is an open reading frame whose function is uncertain. This CDR3 spans 14 amino acids. V was shortened by 4 bases and J by 4 bases, with 14 bases between the two germline ends. The CDR3 DNA is TGTGCCAGAAGCCACGGGGGGCGGGTCACTGAAGCTTTCTTT. Its protein product is CARSHGGRVTEAFF.

V is TRBV28 and J is TRBJ1-5; D not resolved. The CDR3 runs to 15 residues. With 6 bases removed from V and 6 bases from J, the gap between germline ends came to 18 bases. From germline, CDR1 is MDHEN and CDR2 SYDVKM. CDR3 in DNA: TGTGCCAGCAGCTCCGGGATCCTTGGCCCTCAGCCCCAGCATTTT. This translates into CASSSGILGPQPQHF.

The chain is built from TRBV6-1 and TRBJ2-3; D is uncertain. The CDR3 is 13 amino acids. Germline CDR1 is MNHNS and CDR2 is SASEGT. V lost 2 bases and J lost 4, with 7 bases in between. The CDR3 DNA sequence: TGTGCCAGCAGTGAACAGGCCCCAGATACGCAGTATTTT. It specifies CASSEQAPDTQYF.

Here the CDR3 reads CASGRRETDTGELFF. CDR3 nucleotide sequence: TGTGCTAGTGGCCGAAGGGAGACGGACACCGGGGAGCTGTTTTTT. The gene calls are TRBV12-5 and TRBJ2-2; D may be TRBD2 (5 bases). The germline CDR1 and CDR2 sequences are LGHNT and FRNRAP. The V end was cut by 6 bases, the J end by 3 bases, with 14 bases between. The CDR3 covers 15 residues. The variable domain in full, completed from reference TRBV12-5 and TRBJ2-2, reads DARVTQTPRHKVTEMGQEVTMRCQPILGHNTVFWYRQTMMQGLELLAYFRNRAPLDDSGMPKDRFSAEMPDATLATLKIQPSEPRDSAVYFCASGRRETDTGELFFGEGSRLTVL.

The chain carries TRBV6-5 and TRBJ2-5; a possible D gene is TRBD1 (5 bases). Germline V CDR1 and CDR2: MNHEY, SVGAGI. V was cut by 6 bases and J by 5 bases, with 16 bases left in between. This CDR3 has 14 residues. The chain's CDR3 is CASRKDINDETQYF. As DNA, the CDR3 is TGTGCCAGCAGGAAGGACATCAACGATGAGACCCAGTACTTC.